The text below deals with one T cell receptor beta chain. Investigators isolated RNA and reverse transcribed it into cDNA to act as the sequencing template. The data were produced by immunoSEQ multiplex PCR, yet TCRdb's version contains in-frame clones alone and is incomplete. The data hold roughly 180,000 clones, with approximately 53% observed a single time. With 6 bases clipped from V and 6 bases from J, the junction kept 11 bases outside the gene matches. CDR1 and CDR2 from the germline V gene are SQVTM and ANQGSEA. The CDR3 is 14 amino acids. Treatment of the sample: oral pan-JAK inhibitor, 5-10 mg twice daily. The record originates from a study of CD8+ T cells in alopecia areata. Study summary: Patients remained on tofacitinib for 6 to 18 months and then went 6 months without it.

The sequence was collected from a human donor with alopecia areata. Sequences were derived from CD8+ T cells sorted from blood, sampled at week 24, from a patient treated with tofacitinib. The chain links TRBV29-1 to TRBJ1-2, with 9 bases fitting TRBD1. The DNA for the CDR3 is TGCAGCGTCTTATTAAGGGACAGGGTCGATGGCTACACCTTC. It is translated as CSVLLRDRVDGYTF. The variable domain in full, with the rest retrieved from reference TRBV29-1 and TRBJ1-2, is SAVISQKPSRDICQRGTSLTIQCQVDSQVTMMFWYRQQPGQSLTLIATANQGSEATYESGFVIDKFPISRPNLTFSTLTVSNMSPEDSSIYLCSVLLRDRVDGYTFGSGTRLTVV.